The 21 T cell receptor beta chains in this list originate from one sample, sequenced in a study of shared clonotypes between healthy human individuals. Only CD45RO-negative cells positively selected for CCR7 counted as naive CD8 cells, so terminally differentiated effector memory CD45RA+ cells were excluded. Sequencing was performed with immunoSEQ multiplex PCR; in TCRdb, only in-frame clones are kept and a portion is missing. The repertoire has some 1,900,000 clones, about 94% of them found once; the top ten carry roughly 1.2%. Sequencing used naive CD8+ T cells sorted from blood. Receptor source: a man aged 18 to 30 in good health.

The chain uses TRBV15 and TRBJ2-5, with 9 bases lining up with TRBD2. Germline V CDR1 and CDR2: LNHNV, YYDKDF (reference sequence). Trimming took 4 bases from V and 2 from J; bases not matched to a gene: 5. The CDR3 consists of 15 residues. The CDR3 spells CATSTLAGIQETQYF. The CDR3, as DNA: TGTGCCACCAGCACGCTAGCGGGGATTCAAGAGACCCAGTACTTC. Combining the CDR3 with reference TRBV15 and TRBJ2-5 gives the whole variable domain DAMVIQNPRYQVTQFGKPVTLSCSQTLNHNVMYWYQQKSSQAPKLLFHYYDKDFNNEADTPDNFQSRRPNTSFCFLDIRSPGLGDTAMYLCATSTLAGIQETQYFGPGTRLLVL.

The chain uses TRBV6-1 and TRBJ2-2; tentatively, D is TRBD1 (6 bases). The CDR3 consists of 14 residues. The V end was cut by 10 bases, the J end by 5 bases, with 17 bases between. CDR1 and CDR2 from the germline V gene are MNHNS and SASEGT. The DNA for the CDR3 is TGTGCCACAACGCAGGGGCCGGGAACCGGGGAGCTGTTTTTT. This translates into CATTQGPGTGELFF.

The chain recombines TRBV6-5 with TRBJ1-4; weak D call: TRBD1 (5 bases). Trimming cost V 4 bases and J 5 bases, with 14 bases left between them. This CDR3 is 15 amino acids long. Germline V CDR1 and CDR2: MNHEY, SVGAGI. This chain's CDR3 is CASSSLVRDNEKLFF. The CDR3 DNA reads TGTGCCAGCAGTTCTCTTGTCCGGGACAATGAAAAACTGTTTTTT.

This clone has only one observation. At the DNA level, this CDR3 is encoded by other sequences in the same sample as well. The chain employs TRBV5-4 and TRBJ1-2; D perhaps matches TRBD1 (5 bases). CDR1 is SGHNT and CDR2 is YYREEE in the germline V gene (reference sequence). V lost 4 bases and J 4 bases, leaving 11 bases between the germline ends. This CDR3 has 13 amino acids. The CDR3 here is CASSTRGVYGYTF. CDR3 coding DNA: TGTGCCAGCAGCACCCGGGGCGTCTATGGCTACACCTTC.

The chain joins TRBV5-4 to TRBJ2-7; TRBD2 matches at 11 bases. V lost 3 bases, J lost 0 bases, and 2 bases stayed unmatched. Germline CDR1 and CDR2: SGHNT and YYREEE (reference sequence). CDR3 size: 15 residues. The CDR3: CASSWGTSGSYEQYF. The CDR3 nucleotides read TGTGCCAGCAGCTGGGGGACTAGCGGCTCCTACGAGCAGTACTTC.

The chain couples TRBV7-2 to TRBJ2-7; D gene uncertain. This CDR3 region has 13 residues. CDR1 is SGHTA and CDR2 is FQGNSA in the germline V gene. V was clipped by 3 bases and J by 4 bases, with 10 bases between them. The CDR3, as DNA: TGTGCCAGCAGCTTCCGCCTTGGGTACGAGCAGTACTTC. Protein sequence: CASSFRLGYEQYF.

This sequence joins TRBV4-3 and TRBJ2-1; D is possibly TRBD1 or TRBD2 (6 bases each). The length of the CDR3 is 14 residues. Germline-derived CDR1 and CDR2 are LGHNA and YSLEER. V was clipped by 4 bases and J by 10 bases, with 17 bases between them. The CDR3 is CASSRGDTQLEQFF. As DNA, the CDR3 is TGCGCCAGCAGCCGCGGGGACACACAATTGGAGCAGTTCTTC.

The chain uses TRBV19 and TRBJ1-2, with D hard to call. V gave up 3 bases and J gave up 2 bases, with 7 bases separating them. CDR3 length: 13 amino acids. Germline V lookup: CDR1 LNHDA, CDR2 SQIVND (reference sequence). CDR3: CASSISPNYGYTF. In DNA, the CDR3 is TGTGCCAGTAGTATCTCACCCAACTATGGCTACACCTTC.

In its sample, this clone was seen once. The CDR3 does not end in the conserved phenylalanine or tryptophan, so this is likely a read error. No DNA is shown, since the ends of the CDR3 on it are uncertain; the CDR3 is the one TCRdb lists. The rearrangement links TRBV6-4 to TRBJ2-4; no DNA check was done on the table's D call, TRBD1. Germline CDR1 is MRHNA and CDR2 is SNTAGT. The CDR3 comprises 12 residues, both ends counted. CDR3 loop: CASSDGRTVINM.

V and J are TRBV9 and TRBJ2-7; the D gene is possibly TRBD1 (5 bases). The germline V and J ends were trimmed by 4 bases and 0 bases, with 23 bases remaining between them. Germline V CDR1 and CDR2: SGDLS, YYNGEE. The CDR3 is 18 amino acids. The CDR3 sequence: CASSLPYPTPQVSYEQYF. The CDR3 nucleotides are TGTGCCAGCAGCCTACCCTACCCCACTCCACAGGTCTCCTACGAGCAGTACTTC.

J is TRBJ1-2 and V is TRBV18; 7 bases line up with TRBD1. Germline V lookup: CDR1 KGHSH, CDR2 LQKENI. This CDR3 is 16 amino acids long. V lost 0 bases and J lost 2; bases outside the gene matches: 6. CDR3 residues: CASSPPYRGANYGYTF. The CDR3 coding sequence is TGTGCCAGCTCACCACCATACAGGGGCGCGAACTATGGCTACACCTTC.

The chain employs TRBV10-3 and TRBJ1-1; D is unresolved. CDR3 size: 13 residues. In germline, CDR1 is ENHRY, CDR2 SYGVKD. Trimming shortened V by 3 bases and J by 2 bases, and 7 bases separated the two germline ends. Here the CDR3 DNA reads TGTGCCATCAGTGATAAACAAAACACTGAAGCTTTCTTT. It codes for CAISDKQNTEAFF.

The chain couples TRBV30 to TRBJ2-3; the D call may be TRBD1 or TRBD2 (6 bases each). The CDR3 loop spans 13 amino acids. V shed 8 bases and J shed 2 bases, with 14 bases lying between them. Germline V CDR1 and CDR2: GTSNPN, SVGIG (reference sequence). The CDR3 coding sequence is TGTGCCCTGGAGGGGGAACTCACAGATACGCAGTATTTT. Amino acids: CALEGELTDTQYF.

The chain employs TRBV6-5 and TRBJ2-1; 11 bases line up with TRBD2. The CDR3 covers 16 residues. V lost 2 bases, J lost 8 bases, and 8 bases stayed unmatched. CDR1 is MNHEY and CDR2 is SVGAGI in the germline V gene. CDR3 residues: CASSYETSGIFDEQFF. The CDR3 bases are TGTGCCAGCAGTTACGAGACTAGCGGGATTTTTGATGAGCAGTTCTTC.

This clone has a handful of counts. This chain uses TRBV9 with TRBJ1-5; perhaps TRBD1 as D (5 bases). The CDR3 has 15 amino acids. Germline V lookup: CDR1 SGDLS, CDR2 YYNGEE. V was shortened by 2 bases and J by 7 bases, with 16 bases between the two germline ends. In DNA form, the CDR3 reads TGTGCCAGCAGCGTCTACGGGACTGTTGGACAGCCCCAGCATTTT. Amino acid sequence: CASSVYGTVGQPQHF. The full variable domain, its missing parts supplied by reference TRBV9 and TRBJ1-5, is DSGVTQTPKHLITATGQRVTLRCSPRSGDLSVYWYQQSLDQGLQFLIQYYNGEERAKGNILERFSAQQFPDLHSELNLSSLELGDSALYFCASSVYGTVGQPQHFGDGTRLSIL.

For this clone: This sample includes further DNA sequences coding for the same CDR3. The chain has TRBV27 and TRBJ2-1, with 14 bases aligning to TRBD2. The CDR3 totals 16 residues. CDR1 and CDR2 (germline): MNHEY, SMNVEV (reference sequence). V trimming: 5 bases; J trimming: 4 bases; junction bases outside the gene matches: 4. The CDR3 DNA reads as TGTGCCAGCAGTCCCGGGACTAGCGGGGGATACAATGAGCAGTTCTTC. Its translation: CASSPGTSGGYNEQFF.

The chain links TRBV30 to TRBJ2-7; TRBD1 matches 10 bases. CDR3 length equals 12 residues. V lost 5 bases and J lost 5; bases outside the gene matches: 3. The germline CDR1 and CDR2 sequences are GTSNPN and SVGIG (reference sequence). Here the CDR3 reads CAWDRGLHEQYF. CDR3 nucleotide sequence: TGTGCCTGGGACAGGGGGCTCCACGAGCAGTACTTC.

CDR3 in amino acids: CASTPDRANEKLFF. The CDR3 coding sequence is TGTGCCAGCACCCCAGACAGGGCGAACGAAAAACTGTTTTTT. The chain is built from TRBV6-1 and TRBJ1-4, with 7 nucleotides matching TRBD1. The length of the CDR3 is 14 residues. Germline CDR1 and CDR2: MNHNS and SASEGT. J was trimmed by 8 bases and V by 7 bases; bases with no gene match: 10.

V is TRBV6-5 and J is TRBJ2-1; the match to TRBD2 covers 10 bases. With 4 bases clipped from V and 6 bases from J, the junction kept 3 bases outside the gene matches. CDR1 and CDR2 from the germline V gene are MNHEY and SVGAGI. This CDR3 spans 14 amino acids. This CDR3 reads CASSWTSGSNEQFF. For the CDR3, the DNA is TGTGCCAGCAGTTGGACTAGCGGTTCCAATGAGCAGTTCTTC.

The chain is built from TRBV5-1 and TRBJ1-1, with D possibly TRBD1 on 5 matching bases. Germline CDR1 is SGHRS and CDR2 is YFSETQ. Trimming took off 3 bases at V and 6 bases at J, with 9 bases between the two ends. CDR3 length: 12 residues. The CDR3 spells CASSSTGPEAFF. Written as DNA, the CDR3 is TGCGCCAGCAGCTCAACAGGACCTGAAGCTTTCTTT.

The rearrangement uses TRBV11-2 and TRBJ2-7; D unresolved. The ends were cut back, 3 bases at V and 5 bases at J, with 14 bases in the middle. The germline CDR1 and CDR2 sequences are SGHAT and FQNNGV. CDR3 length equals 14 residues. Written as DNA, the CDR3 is TGTGCCAGCAGCTTTCGTGGGATCTTGGACGAGCAGTACTTC. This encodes CASSFRGILDEQYF.